The rows below give T cell receptor beta chains drawn from one sample of a study of blood T cell repertoires in COVID-19. Sequenced by immunoSEQ multiplex PCR; TCRdb stores in-frame clones only, minus some. The table lists about 47,000 clones, 70% to 90% of them singletons. Sequencing input: peripheral blood. All receptors come from a man in his forties or fifties with active COVID-19. Each CDR3 is given with its conserved first and last residue. Fields, in order: V gene, CDR3 protein.

TRBV19,CASRQGAGNTIYF
TRBV5-1,CASSLERQAGGYTF
TRBV7-2,CASSFTGVQTQYF
TRBV18,CASSRQLTDTEAFF
TRBV14,CASSHGGEKLFF
TRBV6-5,CASSYHVREGNTEAFF
TRBV5-1,CASSALTSGGSDTQYF
TRBV7-7,CASSLKSSGIETQYF
TRBV11-3,CASGNSFSYNEQFF
TRBV27,CASSFREPSYNEQFF
TRBV18,CASSLGRGGNQPQHF
TRBV19,CASSFSPTNSNQPQHF
TRBV19,CASSGQDLSNQPQHF
TRBV9,CASSLPGTGSEKLFF
TRBV7-2,CASSLVQGELGQPQHF
TRBV7-2,CASSFSGGAYNEQFF
TRBV5-1,CASSVGLAGSTEQFF
TRBV6-5,CASRISGGHNEQFF
TRBV6-5,CATRDRSNTEAFF
TRBV23-1,CASSQYSPANTGELFF
TRBV5-1,CASSPLRDRTTDTQYF
TRBV28,CASSFHRDNSPLHF
TRBV20-1,CSARPDYRQFF
TRBV5-4,CASSLSGYTQYF
TRBV11-2,CASSSWTTLEDTIYF
TRBV11-2,CASSYTSGGLRVETQYF
TRBV30,CAWSVGAGQPQHF
TRBV6-1,CASREGQLNEKLFF
TRBV7-2,CASSLARTGTSGNTIYF
TRBV30,CAWSGTGRAFF
TRBV6-5,CASSPPRGAGNTIYF
TRBV18,CASSPGQGNEKLFF
TRBV4-1,CARIGGSAPNEKLFF
TRBV19,CASSTPQGRNEQFF
TRBV7-9,CASSDPPGGSYNEQFF
TRBV6-1,CASSELTRRSTDTQYF
TRBV11-2,CASSLGQLGRSGEQFF
TRBV2,CASSDSFRSRWNQPQHF
TRBV6-5,CASSYHRDTDTQYF
TRBV18,CASSPGQGNQPQHF
TRBV3-1/TRBV3-2,CASSPWAGETTGELFF
TRBV7-2,CASSLLGQALSNTGELFF
TRBV6-5,CASRLQGAGTEAFF
TRBV5-5,CASSYSGVSSYNEQFF